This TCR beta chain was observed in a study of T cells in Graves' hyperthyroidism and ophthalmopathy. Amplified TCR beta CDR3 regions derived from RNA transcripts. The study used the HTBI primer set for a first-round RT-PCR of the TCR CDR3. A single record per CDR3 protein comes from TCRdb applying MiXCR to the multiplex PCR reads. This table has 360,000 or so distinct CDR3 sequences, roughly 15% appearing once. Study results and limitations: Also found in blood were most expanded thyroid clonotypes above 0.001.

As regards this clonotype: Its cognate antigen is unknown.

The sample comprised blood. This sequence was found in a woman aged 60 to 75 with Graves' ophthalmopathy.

CDR3 protein: CASSLGRGSGLETQYF. The CDR3 DNA is TGTGCCAGCAGCTTGGGCAGAGGTTCCGGGCTGGAGACCCAGTACTTC. V usage is TRBV7-2 and J usage is TRBJ2-5; D remains ambiguous. Trimming stripped 3 bases from V and 5 bases from J, with 19 bases between. CDR3 length equals 16 residues. The germline CDR1 and CDR2 sequences are SGHTA and FQGNSA.